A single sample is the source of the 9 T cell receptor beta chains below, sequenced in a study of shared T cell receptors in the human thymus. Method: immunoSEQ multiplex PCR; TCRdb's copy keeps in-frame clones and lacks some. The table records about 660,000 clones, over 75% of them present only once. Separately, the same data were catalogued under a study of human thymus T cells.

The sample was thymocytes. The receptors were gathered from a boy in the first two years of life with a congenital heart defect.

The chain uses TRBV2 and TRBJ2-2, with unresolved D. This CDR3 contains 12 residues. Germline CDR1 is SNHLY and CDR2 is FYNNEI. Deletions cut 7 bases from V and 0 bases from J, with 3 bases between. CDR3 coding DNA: TGTGCCAGCACCGCGAACACCGGGGAGCTGTTTTTT. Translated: CASTANTGELFF.

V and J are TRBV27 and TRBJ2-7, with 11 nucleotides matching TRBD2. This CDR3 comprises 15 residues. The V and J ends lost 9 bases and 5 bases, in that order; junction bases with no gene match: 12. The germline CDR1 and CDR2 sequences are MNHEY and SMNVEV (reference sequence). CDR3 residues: CASGLLAGDEDEQYF. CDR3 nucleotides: TGTGCCAGTGGCTTACTAGCGGGAGATGAGGACGAGCAGTACTTC.

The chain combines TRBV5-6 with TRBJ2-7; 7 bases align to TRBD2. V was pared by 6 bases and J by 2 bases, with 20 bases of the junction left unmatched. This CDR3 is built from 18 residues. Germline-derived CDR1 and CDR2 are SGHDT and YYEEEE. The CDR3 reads CASNGRGAGGSPTYEQYF. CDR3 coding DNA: TGTGCCAGCAACGGCCGGGGTGCGGGCGGGAGTCCCACCTACGAGCAGTACTTC.

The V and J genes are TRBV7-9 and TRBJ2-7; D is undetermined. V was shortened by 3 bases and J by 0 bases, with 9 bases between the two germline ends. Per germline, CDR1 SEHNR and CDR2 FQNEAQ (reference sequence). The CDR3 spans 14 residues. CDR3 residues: CASSLYPSSYEQYF. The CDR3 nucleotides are TGTGCCAGCAGCTTGTACCCGAGCTCCTACGAGCAGTACTTC.

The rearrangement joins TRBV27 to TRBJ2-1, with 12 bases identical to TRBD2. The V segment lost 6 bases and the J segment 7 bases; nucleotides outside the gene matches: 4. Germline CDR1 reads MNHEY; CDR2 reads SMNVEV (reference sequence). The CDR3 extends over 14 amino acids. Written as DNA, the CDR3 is TGTGCCAGCAGGACTAGCGGGAGAGAGAATGAGCAGTTCTTC. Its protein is CASRTSGRENEQFF.

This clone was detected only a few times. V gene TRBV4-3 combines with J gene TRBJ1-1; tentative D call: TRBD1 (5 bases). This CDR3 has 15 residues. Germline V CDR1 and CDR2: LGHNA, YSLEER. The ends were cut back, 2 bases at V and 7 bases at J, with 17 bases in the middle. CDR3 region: CASSQRVRGVVEAFF. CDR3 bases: TGCGCCAGCAGCCAAAGGGTCCGGGGGGTTGTTGAAGCTTTCTTT.

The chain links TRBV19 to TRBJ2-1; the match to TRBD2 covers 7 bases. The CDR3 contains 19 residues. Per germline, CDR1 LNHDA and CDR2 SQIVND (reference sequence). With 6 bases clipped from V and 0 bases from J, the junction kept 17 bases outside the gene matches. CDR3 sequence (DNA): TGTGCCAGTAGCGTGCGGGACTACCGGTGGGGAAGCTCCTACAATGAGCAGTTCTTC. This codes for CASSVRDYRWGSSYNEQFF.

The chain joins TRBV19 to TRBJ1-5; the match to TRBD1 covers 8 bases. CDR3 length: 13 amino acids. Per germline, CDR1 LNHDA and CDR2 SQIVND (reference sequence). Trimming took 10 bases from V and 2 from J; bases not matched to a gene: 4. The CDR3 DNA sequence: TGTGCCAACCTGGGACAGGGCAATCAGCCCCAGCATTTT. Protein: CANLGQGNQPQHF.

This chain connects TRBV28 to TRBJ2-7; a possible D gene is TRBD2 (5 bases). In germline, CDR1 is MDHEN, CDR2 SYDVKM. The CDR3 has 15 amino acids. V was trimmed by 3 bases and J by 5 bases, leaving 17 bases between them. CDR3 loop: CASSLCRDESNEQYF. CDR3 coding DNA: TGTGCCAGCAGTTTGTGTCGGGATGAGTCCAACGAGCAGTACTTC.